This T cell receptor beta chain originates from a study of blood T cell repertoires in COVID-19. Study overall: Spain, Italy and the United States supplied samples that represented acute and convalescent COVID-19.

This clone appeared once. Followed longitudinally, the Seattle patients had been enrolled during active infection. Germline V gene lookup returns CDR1 SGHRS and CDR2 YFSETQ. The CDR3 is 15 amino acids. V shed 0 bases, J shed 8 bases, and the junction held 4 bases outside the gene matches. How the authors handled the data: How many nucleated cells were present was estimated from reference gene primer amplification. Libraries were prepared by immunoSEQ multiplex PCR; TCRdb keeps only in-frame clonotypes and omits some of them. V, J and clone size derive from that table, while D and trimming were established from the DNA sequence. Of 200,000 to 250,000 clones in the sample, over 75% were seen once.

This chain uses TRBV5-1 with TRBJ1-6; 8 nucleotides match TRBD1. This receptor was taken from a woman between 65 and 79 years old with COVID-19, enrolled during active disease. Input material: peripheral blood. The CDR3 DNA sequence: TGCGCCAGCAGCTTGGAGGGGGGACAGGATTCACCCCTCCACTTT. Amino acid sequence: CASSLEGGQDSPLHF.